These T cell receptor beta chains were read from a single sample in a study of tumor-infiltrating lymphocytes in primary liver carcinoma. TCRdb reprocessed the multiplex PCR reads via MiXCR and lists one record per CDR3 protein. The sample shows some 120,000 distinct CDR3 sequences, 64% of them seen only once. The source material was liver tumor tissue from sampling region 3. The receptors derive from a woman aged 55-70 years with primary liver carcinoma and hepatitis B virus infection. Both conserved end residues are part of each CDR3. D genes are given only for firm matches. Rows give clone size only sometimes, using once, few, many, or a class for an expanded clone.

v_call,d_call,clone_size,j_call,cdr3_nt,cdr3_aa
TRBV5-1,TRBD1,many,TRBJ1-2,TGCGCCAGCAGCTTGGGTGGCAGGGGGCGCATTGGCTACACCTTC,CASSLGGRGRIGYTF
TRBV28,.,many,TRBJ2-5,TGTGCCAGCACGGGAGCGACGAGGGCCATCATGGAGACCCAGTACTTC,CASTGATRAIMETQYF
TRBV28,.,few,TRBJ2-7,TGTGCCAGCAGTCCTCAGGGCTACGAGCAGTACTTC,CASSPQGYEQYF
TRBV11-2,.,.,TRBJ2-7,TGTGTCAGCAGGGCCCATGGGGCCTGCGAGCAGTACTTC,CVSRAHGACEQYF
TRBV11-2,.,once,TRBJ2-1,TGTGTCAGCAACTTAGGGGGGCCAGGACGGAGCTCCTACAATGAGCAGATCTTC,CVSNLGGPGRSSYNEQIF
TRBV7-9,TRBD2,few,TRBJ2-7,TGTGCCAGCAGCTTGCGGGAGAAGAACTACGAGCAGTACTTC,CASSLREKNYEQYF
TRBV11-2,.,.,TRBJ2-1,TGTGCCAGCAGCTCCTGCAATGAGCACTTCTTC,CASSSCNEHFF
TRBV28,TRBD1,many,TRBJ2-7,TGTGCCAGCACGGTGCAGGGGGCGGGGTACGAGCAGTACTTC,CASTVQGAGYEQYF
TRBV20-1,TRBD2,few,TRBJ2-3,TGCAGTGCTAGCGGGATGGGACTAGCGGGATCGGCAGATACGCAGTATTTT,CSASGMGLAGSADTQYF
TRBV4-1,TRBD1,.,TRBJ2-7,TGCGCCAGCAGCCAAGGGGCCGGACAGGTAGGCTACGAGCTGTACTTC,CASSQGAGQVGYELYF
TRBV4-2,TRBD1,many,TRBJ2-4,TGTGCCAGCAGCCAAGCAGGGGGCGACGGCATTCAGTACTTC,CASSQAGGDGIQYF
TRBV4-2,.,many,TRBJ2-5,TGTGCCAGCAGCCAAGATCCTAGCGGAGGGGGGGAGACCCAGTACTTC,CASSQDPSGGGETQYF
TRBV4-1,.,many,TRBJ2-7,TGCGCCAGCAGCCAAGAGGCAGGGGCACACTCCTACGAGCAGTACTTC,CASSQEAGAHSYEQYF
TRBV11-2,TRBD2,.,TRBJ2-1,TGTGCCAGCAGCCTAAGCGGGAGGGCCGGGCATGAGCAGTTCTTC,CASSLSGRAGHEQFF
TRBV4-1,TRBD1,.,TRBJ1-5,TGCGCCAGCAGCCAAGATGTTGCACAGGGGGTGCGGCAGCACCAGCATTTT,CASSQDVAQGVRQHQHF
TRBV6-6,TRBD1,once,TRBJ1-5,TGTGCCAGCAGTTACCCAGACAGGGGGGACCAGCCCCAACGTTTT,CASSYPDRGDQPQRF
TRBV4-2,TRBD2,.,TRBJ2-1,TGTGCCAGCATCCAAGAGGGGACTAGCGGGTACAATGAGCAGTTCTTC,CASIQEGTSGYNEQFF
TRBV11-2,TRBD2,once,TRBJ2-1,TGTGACAGCAGCCCCCGACTAGTGGGAGGGCATAAGCAGTTCTTC,CDSSPRLVGGHKQFF
TRBV28,.,.,TRBJ2-3,TGTGCCAGCAGTCTCATCCAGGGGGATACGCAGTATTTT,CASSLIQGDTQYF
TRBV6-1,.,.,TRBJ2-1,TGTGCCAGCAGTGAAGCTAGGCCGGCCTCGAATGAGCAGTTCTTC,CASSEARPASNEQFF
TRBV5-1,.,.,TRBJ2-7,TGCGCCAGCAGCTTGGATGTAGAGCAGTACTTT,CASSLDVEQYF
TRBV28,.,few,TRBJ1-2,TGTGCCAGCAGTGGAACAGGGACTAACTATGGCTACACCTTC,CASSGTGTNYGYTF
TRBV10-3,TRBD1,.,TRBJ1-1,TGTGCCATCAGTGAGTCGACAGGGTTGTACACTGAAACTTTCTTT,CAISESTGLYTETFF
TRBV20-1,.,.,TRBJ2-5,TGCAGTGCTAGAGTAGGCCAAGAGACCCAGTACTTC,CSARVGQETQYF
TRBV5-6,.,.,TRBJ2-1,TGTGCCAGCAGCACGGTCGGGACTTCGAGCTCCTACAGTGAGCAGTTCTTC,CASSTVGTSSSYSEQFF
TRBV10-1,.,many,TRBJ1-1,TGCGCCAGCAGTGAGTCGAAGAGAGGACCCCCTTTCTTT,CASSESKRGPPFF
TRBV21-1,.,few,TRBJ1-4,TGTGCCAGCAGCCATTCCTCAGGGGAGGGTATTGAAAAACTGTTTTTT,CASSHSSGEGIEKLFF
TRBV7-9,TRBD1,.,TRBJ2-7,TGTGCCAGCAGCTTAGAGACAGGGGGCTCTCACGAGCAGTACTTC,CASSLETGGSHEQYF
TRBV30,.,.,TRBJ1-2,TGTGCCTGGAGTCCAATTCCCGTGGGTAGTTATGGCTACACCTTC,CAWSPIPVGSYGYTF
TRBV11-2,.,few,TRBJ2-3,TGTGCCAGCAGCTTAAACCGACAAGGGGATACGCAGTATTTT,CASSLNRQGDTQYF
TRBV5-1,.,.,TRBJ2-7,TGCGCCAGCAGCAAAGACGGGAGTTCCCTCTACGAGCAATACTTC,CASSKDGSSLYEQYF
TRBV29-1,.,medium-sized,TRBJ2-5,TGCAGCATCTTCAGATCGGGCTTGGAGACCCAGTACTTC,CSIFRSGLETQYF
TRBV5-6,.,many,TRBJ1-2,TGTGCCAGCAGCTTGGCCGGGGGCAGCCGCCGGGGGGGCTACACCTTC,CASSLAGGSRRGGYTF
TRBV12-3/TRBV12-4,.,.,TRBJ1-5,TGTGCCAGCAGCAGGGCTTCCCATCAGCCCCACCATTTT,CASSRASHQPHHF
TRBV4-2,.,many,TRBJ2-7,TGTGCCAGCAGCCAAGAATTCGGGGGGCAGTACGAGCAGTACTTC,CASSQEFGGQYEQYF
TRBV10-3,.,.,TRBJ2-7,TGTGCCCCTGGGACACTGACCTACGAGCAGTACTTC,CAPGTLTYEQYF
TRBV11-3,TRBD1,many,TRBJ2-1,TGTGCCAGCGGCGCTCGGGACAGGGTATACGAGCAGTTCTTC,CASGARDRVYEQFF
TRBV6-1,.,many,TRBJ2-7,TGTGCCAGCAGTGAATATTGGGGACACAACTACGAGCAGTACTTC,CASSEYWGHNYEQYF
TRBV28,.,.,TRBJ2-2,TGTGCCATTGGGCGATGGGACACCGGGGAGCTGTTTTTT,CAIGRWDTGELFF
TRBV11-2,.,.,TRBJ2-1,TGTGCCAGCAGCCCGACAGAGGGTGATGAGCAGTTCTTC,CASSPTEGDEQFF
TRBV29-1,TRBD1,many,TRBJ1-1,TGCAGCGTTTACCCCCCGGCAGGGGGGAACACTGAAGCTTTCTTT,CSVYPPAGGNTEAFF
TRBV5-4,.,.,TRBJ1-1,TGTGCCAGCAGCCTCGGCGGGTCTCGCTTTACCACTGAGGCTTTCTTT,CASSLGGSRFTTEAFF
TRBV19,TRBD2,.,TRBJ2-1,TGTGCCACTAGTTCTCTAGCGGGAGAATACAATGAGCAGTTCTTC,CATSSLAGEYNEQFF